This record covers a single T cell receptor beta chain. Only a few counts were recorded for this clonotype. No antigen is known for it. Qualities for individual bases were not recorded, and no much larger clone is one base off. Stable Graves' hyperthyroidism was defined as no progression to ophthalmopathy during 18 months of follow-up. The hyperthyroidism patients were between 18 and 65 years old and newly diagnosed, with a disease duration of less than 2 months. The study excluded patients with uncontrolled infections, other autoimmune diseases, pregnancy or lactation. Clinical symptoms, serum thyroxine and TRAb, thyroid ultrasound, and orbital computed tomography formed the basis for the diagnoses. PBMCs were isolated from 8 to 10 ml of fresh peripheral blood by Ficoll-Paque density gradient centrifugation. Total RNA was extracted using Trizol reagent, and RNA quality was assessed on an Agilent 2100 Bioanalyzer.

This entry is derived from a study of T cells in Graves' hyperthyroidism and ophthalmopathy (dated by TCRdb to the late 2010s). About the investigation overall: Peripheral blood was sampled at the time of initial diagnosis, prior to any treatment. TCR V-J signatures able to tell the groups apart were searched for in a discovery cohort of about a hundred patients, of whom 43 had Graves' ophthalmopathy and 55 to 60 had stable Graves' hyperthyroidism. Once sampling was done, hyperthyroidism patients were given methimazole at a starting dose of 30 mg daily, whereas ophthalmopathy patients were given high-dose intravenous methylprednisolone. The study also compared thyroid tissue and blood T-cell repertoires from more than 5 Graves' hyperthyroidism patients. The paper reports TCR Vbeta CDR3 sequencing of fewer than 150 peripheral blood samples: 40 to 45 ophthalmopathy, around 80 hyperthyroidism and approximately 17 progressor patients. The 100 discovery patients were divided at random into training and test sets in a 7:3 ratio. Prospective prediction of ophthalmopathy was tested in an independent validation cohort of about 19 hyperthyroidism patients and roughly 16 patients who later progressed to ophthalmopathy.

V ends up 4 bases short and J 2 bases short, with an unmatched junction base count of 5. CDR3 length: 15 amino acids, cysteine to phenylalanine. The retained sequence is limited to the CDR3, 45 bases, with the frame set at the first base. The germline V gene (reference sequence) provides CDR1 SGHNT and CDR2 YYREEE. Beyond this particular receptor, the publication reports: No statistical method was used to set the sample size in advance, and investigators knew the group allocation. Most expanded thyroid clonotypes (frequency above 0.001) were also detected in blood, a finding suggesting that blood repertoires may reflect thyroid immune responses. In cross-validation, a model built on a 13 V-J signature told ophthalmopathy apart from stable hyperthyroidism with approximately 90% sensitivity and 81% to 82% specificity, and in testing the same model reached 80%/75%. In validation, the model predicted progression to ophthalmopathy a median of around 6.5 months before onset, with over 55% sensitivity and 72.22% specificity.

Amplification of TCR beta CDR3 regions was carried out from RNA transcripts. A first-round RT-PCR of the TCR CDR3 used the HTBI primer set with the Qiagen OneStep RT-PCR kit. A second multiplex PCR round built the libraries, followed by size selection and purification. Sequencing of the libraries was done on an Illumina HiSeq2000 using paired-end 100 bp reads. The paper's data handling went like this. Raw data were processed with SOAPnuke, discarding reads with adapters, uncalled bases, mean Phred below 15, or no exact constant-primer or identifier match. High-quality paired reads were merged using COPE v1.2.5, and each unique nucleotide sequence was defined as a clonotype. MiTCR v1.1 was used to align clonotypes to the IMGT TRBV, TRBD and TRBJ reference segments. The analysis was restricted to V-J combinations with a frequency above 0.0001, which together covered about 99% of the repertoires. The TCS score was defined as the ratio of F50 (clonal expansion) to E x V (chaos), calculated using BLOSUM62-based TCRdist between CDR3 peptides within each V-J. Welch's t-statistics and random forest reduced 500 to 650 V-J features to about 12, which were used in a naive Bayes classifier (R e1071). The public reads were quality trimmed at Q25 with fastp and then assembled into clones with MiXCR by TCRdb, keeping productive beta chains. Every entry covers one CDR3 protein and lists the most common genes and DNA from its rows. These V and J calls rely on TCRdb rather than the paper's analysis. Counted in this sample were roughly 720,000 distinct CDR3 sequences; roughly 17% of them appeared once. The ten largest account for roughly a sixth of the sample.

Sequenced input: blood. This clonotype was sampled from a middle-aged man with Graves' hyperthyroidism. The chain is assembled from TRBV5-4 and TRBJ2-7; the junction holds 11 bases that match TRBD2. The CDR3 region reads CASSTRTSGPYEQYF. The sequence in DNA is TGTGCCAGCAGCACCCGGACTAGCGGGCCCTACGAGCAGTACTTC.